This T cell receptor beta chain was found in a study of T cell changes during pregnancy in multiple sclerosis. TCRdb keeps only in-frame clones here, not all; method: immunoSEQ multiplex PCR. Of 85,000 to 130,000 clones in the sample, 90% to 95% were seen once. CDR1 and CDR2 (germline): SGHAT, FQNNGV. The germline V and J ends were trimmed by 3 bases and 4 bases, with 22 bases remaining between them. This CDR3 contains 18 residues. The TCR comes from a female donor with multiple sclerosis, enrolled in a pregnancy study. The specimen was peripheral blood, collected before pregnancy. This chain joins TRBV11-2 and TRBJ1-5; D perhaps matches TRBD1 (6 bases). In nucleotides, the CDR3 is TGTGCCAGCAGCTTGAGTCCCCCGGGGGGGGCGCGAAATCAGCCCCAGCATTTT. Protein: CASSLSPPGGARNQPQHF.